The rows below give T cell receptor beta chains drawn from one sample of a study of patients and donors after allogeneic stem cell transplantation. TCRdb ran MiXCR on the RT-PCR reads and lists one entry per CDR3 protein. The sample holds 20,000 or so distinct CDR3 sequences, 4.9% seen once. The sequencing input was blood, either unsorted or a sorted T cell fraction (not recorded which). These receptor sequences come from a human donor who was either an allogeneic HSCT recipient or a stem cell or donor lymphocyte infusion donor (not recorded which). It is not recorded whose cells these are; they may come from a transplant donor. Both conserved end residues are part of each CDR3. Each record gives: CDR3 DNA, CDR3 protein, V gene, clone size, D gene, J gene. A D gene is named only where the DNA matches it firmly. Clone sizes are given selectively: once, few, many, or a class where the clone is expanded.

TGTGCCAGCTCACGGACTAGCGGGGGGGTGGAAGAGACCCAGTACTTC	CASSRTSGGVEETQYF	TRBV18	many	TRBD2	TRBJ2-5
TGTGCCACCGGTTGGGGGAACGGTGCCACAGATACGCAGTATTTT	CATGWGNGATDTQYF	TRBV15	few	NA	TRBJ2-3
TGTGCCAGCAGCTCTTGGAGGGATGTCGAGCAGTACTTC	CASSSWRDVEQYF	TRBV7-9	many	NA	TRBJ2-7
TGCAGTGCTAGAGAGGCTAGCGGGGCTCCGGGGGAGACCCAGTACTTC	CSAREASGAPGETQYF	TRBV20-1	many	TRBD2	TRBJ2-5
TGTGCCTTCCCGGACAGGGGCCTCCACGAGCAGTACTTC	CAFPDRGLHEQYF	TRBV25-1	many	TRBD1	TRBJ2-7
TGCGCCAGCAGCTTGGATCCAGGCGTGCGGACTGAAGCTTTCTTT	CASSLDPGVRTEAFF	TRBV5-1	many	NA	TRBJ1-1
TGTGCCAGCAGCGTAAGGAGGACAGATACGCAGTATTTT	CASSVRRTDTQYF	TRBV9	NA	NA	TRBJ2-3
TGCAGTGCTAGAGATTCCTCTAGCGCAAGCTCCTACAATGAGCAGTTCTTC	CSARDSSSASSYNEQFF	TRBV20-1	many	NA	TRBJ2-1
TGTGCCTGGACAGGAATGAACACTGAAGCTTTCTTT	CAWTGMNTEAFF	TRBV7-9	large	TRBD1	TRBJ1-1
TGTGCCAGCAGCGTGGCTAGCGGAACCTACAATGAGCAGTTCTTC	CASSVASGTYNEQFF	TRBV9	many	TRBD2	TRBJ2-1
TGTGCCAGCAGCTCCTTACAGGGGGAGAGGTATGGCTACACCTTC	CASSSLQGERYGYTF	TRBV5-4	few	TRBD1	TRBJ1-2
TGTGCCAGCAGCTTGGGACAGGGAGTAGCCGGGGAGCTGTTTTTT	CASSLGQGVAGELFF	TRBV3-1	many	TRBD1	TRBJ2-2
TGTGCCAGCGGGGACAGGGGGGCAGAGACCCAGTACTTC	CASGDRGAETQYF	TRBV12-3/TRBV12-4	many	TRBD1	TRBJ2-5
TGTGCCATCAGTGAGTATCGGACTAGCGGGACAGATACGCAGTATTTT	CAISEYRTSGTDTQYF	TRBV10-3	many	TRBD2	TRBJ2-3
TGTGCCAGCAGCCCACGACAGGGATCCTACGAGCAGTACTTC	CASSPRQGSYEQYF	TRBV9	NA	TRBD1	TRBJ2-7
TGTGCCAGCAGCGTAGCGGGGGGCGCGGGAGAGACCCAGTACTTC	CASSVAGGAGETQYF	TRBV9	NA	NA	TRBJ2-5
TGTGCCAGCAGCCCCCATTCCTGGGTACCGAACACTGAAGCTTTCTTT	CASSPHSWVPNTEAFF	TRBV7-9	many	NA	TRBJ1-1
TGTGCCATCAGTGCGTATTCGGCTAGCGGGTACACAGATACGCAGTATTTT	CAISAYSASGYTDTQYF	TRBV10-3	few	TRBD2	TRBJ2-3
TGTGCCAGCAGCTACGGGGGGGCAGGTGGAAACACCATATATTTT	CASSYGGAGGNTIYF	TRBV3-1	many	NA	TRBJ1-3
TGCGCCAGCAGCTTAACTAGCGTATTCTACGAGCAGTACTTC	CASSLTSVFYEQYF	TRBV5-1	many	TRBD2	TRBJ2-7
TGCGCCAGTAGCTTGGTTCCGGGAGGGCCTCAAGGTGAGCAGTTCTTC	CASSLVPGGPQGEQFF	TRBV5-1	many	TRBD2	TRBJ2-1
TGTGCCAGCAGTGGATGGGGGGACACTGAAGCTTTCTTT	CASSGWGDTEAFF	TRBV27	many	NA	TRBJ1-1
TGTGCCAGCTCACCTACTACAGGGAATCAGCCCCAGCATTTT	CASSPTTGNQPQHF	TRBV18	many	NA	TRBJ1-5
TGTGCCAGCGATTACGGACAGAACAATCAGCCCCAGCATTTT	CASDYGQNNQPQHF	TRBV4-2	many	NA	TRBJ1-5
TGCGCCAGCAGCTTGGCCGGGACTTCCTCCTACGAGCAGTACTTC	CASSLAGTSSYEQYF	TRBV5-1	many	NA	TRBJ2-7
TGCGCCAGCAGACTGACGGGACTAGAGACAGATACGCAGTATTTT	CASRLTGLETDTQYF	TRBV4-1	NA	TRBD2	TRBJ2-3
TGTGCCAGCAGCGCCCGGACAGGGGGTCCGGAAGCTTTCTTT	CASSARTGGPEAFF	TRBV7-9	many	TRBD1	TRBJ1-1
TGCAGTGCGCCACAGGGGGCATGGGGAGATACGCAGTATTTT	CSAPQGAWGDTQYF	TRBV20-1	many	TRBD1	TRBJ2-3
TGTGCCAGCAGCTTACAGCTAAACACTGAAGCTTTCTTT	CASSLQLNTEAFF	TRBV7-9	medium-sized	NA	TRBJ1-1
TGTGCCACCAGCAGGGACACGAACACTGAAGCTTTCTTT	CATSRDTNTEAFF	TRBV15	many	NA	TRBJ1-1
TGTGCCAGCAGCCAAGACGCAGAGAACACTGAAGCTTTCTTT	CASSQDAENTEAFF	TRBV3-1	few	NA	TRBJ1-1
TGTGCCAGCGGGACCGCAGGGGCGAATCCCTACAATGAGCAGTTCTTC	CASGTAGANPYNEQFF	TRBV3-1	many	NA	TRBJ2-1
TGTGCCAGCAAGACAGGGGTTGATTCACCCCTCCACTTT	CASKTGVDSPLHF	TRBV6-1	many	TRBD1	TRBJ1-6
TGCAGTGCCGGCCTAAATTCACCCCTCCACTTT	CSAGLNSPLHF	TRBV20-1	many	NA	TRBJ1-6
TGTGCCAGCAGTCCCCGGGACCCAACCACCTCTGGGGCCAACGTCCTGACTTTC	CASSPRDPTTSGANVLTF	TRBV27	NA	NA	TRBJ2-6
TGTGCCAGCAGCCAGAGGGAAGAGACCCAGTACTTC	CASSQREETQYF	TRBV3-1	many	NA	TRBJ2-5
TGTGCCAGCAGCTTAGGAGGGGACTATGGCTACACCTTC	CASSLGGDYGYTF	TRBV11-1	NA	NA	TRBJ1-2
TGCGCCAGCAGCTTGGAGGTGGGAGTCCACGAGCAGTACTTC	CASSLEVGVHEQYF	TRBV5-1	many	NA	TRBJ2-7